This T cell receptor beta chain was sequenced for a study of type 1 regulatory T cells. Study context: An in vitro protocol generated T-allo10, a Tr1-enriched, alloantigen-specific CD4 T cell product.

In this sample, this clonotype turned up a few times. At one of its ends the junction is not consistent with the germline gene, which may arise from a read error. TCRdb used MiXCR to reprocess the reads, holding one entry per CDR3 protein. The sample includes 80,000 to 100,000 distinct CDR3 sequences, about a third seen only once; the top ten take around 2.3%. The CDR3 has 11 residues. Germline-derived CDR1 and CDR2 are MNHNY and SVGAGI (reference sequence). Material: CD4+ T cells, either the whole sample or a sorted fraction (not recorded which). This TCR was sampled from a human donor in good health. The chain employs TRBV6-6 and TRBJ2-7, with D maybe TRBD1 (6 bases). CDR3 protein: CASSSARDKQF. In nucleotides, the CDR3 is TGTGCCAGCAGTTCCGCCCGGGACAAACAATTC.